This is a list of T cell receptor beta chains from one sample in a study of patients and donors after allogeneic stem cell transplantation. MiXCR was run by TCRdb on the RT-PCR reads, yielding one entry per CDR3 protein. The sample has 17,000 or so distinct CDR3 sequences; under 30% are singletons. Source material: blood, either unsorted or a sorted T cell fraction (not recorded which). These receptors all come from a human donor who was either an allogeneic HSCT recipient or a stem cell or donor lymphocyte infusion donor (not recorded which). It is not recorded whose cells these are; they may come from a transplant donor. CDR3s include the opening cysteine and the closing phenylalanine or tryptophan. A D gene is named only where the DNA matches it firmly. Size values are once, few and many counts, or a class for expanded clones, and some rows have none.

clone size	J gene	V gene	D gene	CDR3 protein	CDR3 DNA
few	TRBJ1-4	TRBV2	NA	CASHEGRTNEKLFF	TGTGCCAGCCATGAGGGGCGAACTAATGAAAAACTGTTTTTT
NA	TRBJ1-2	TRBV19	NA	CASSPTRGKSGYTF	TGTGCCAGTAGCCCAACCCGGGGTAAAAGTGGCTACACCTTC
NA	TRBJ1-2	TRBV7-2	NA	CARAEGSAYGYTF	TGTGCCAGGGCCGAGGGGTCGGCGTATGGCTACACCTTC
few	TRBJ1-2	TRBV4-2	TRBD1	CASSQVTGGSGYTF	TGTGCCAGCAGCCAAGTCACAGGGGGCTCTGGCTACACCTTC
NA	TRBJ1-6	TRBV4-2	NA	CASSQELGNSPLHF	TGTGCCAGCAGCCAAGAGTTGGGGAATTCACCCCTCCACTTT
NA	TRBJ1-2	TRBV3-1	NA	CASSQVPGHGYGYTF	TGTGCCAGCAGCCAAGTGCCAGGCCATGGCTATGGCTACACCTTC
NA	TRBJ1-5	TRBV20-1	NA	CSALRTAKQPQHF	TGCAGTGCTCTAAGGACAGCCAAACAGCCCCAGCATTTT
NA	TRBJ1-1	TRBV12-3/TRBV12-4	TRBD1	CASSVDRGTEAFF	TGTGCCAGCAGCGTTGACAGGGGCACTGAAGCTTTCTTT
NA	TRBJ2-5	TRBV4-3	NA	CASSQLGETQYF	TGCGCCAGCAGCCAACTGGGGGAGACCCAGTACTTC
few	TRBJ2-7	TRBV7-6	NA	CASSLARSRTYEQYF	TGTGCCAGCAGCTTAGCGCGGAGCAGGACCTACGAGCAGTACTTC
NA	TRBJ2-1	TRBV28	NA	CASTQPGASINEQFF	TGTGCCAGCACCCAACCCGGGGCATCTATCAATGAGCAGTTCTTC
few	TRBJ1-2	TRBV5-1	NA	CASSLVAGSNYGYTF	TGCGCCAGCAGCTTGGTTGCAGGGTCTAACTATGGCTACACCTTC
NA	TRBJ2-5	TRBV4-1	NA	CASSQVVGNQETQYF	TGCGCCAGCAGCCAAGTAGTAGGTAACCAAGAGACCCAGTACTTC
NA	TRBJ1-2	TRBV10-3	NA	CATQGRIGYTF	TGTGCCACACAGGGCAGGATTGGCTACACCTTC
many	TRBJ1-1	TRBV6-5	NA	CASSYRATRWTEAFF	TGTGCCAGCAGTTACCGGGCCACGCGATGGACTGAAGCTTTCTTT
NA	TRBJ1-2	TRBV7-2	NA	CASSLAGHLTNGYTF	TGTGCCAGCAGCTTAGCCGGACATTTGACGAATGGCTACACCTTC
NA	TRBJ1-4	TRBV5-1	NA	CASSLVGAGEKLFF	TGCGCCAGCAGCTTGGTTGGGGCGGGTGAAAAACTGTTTTTT